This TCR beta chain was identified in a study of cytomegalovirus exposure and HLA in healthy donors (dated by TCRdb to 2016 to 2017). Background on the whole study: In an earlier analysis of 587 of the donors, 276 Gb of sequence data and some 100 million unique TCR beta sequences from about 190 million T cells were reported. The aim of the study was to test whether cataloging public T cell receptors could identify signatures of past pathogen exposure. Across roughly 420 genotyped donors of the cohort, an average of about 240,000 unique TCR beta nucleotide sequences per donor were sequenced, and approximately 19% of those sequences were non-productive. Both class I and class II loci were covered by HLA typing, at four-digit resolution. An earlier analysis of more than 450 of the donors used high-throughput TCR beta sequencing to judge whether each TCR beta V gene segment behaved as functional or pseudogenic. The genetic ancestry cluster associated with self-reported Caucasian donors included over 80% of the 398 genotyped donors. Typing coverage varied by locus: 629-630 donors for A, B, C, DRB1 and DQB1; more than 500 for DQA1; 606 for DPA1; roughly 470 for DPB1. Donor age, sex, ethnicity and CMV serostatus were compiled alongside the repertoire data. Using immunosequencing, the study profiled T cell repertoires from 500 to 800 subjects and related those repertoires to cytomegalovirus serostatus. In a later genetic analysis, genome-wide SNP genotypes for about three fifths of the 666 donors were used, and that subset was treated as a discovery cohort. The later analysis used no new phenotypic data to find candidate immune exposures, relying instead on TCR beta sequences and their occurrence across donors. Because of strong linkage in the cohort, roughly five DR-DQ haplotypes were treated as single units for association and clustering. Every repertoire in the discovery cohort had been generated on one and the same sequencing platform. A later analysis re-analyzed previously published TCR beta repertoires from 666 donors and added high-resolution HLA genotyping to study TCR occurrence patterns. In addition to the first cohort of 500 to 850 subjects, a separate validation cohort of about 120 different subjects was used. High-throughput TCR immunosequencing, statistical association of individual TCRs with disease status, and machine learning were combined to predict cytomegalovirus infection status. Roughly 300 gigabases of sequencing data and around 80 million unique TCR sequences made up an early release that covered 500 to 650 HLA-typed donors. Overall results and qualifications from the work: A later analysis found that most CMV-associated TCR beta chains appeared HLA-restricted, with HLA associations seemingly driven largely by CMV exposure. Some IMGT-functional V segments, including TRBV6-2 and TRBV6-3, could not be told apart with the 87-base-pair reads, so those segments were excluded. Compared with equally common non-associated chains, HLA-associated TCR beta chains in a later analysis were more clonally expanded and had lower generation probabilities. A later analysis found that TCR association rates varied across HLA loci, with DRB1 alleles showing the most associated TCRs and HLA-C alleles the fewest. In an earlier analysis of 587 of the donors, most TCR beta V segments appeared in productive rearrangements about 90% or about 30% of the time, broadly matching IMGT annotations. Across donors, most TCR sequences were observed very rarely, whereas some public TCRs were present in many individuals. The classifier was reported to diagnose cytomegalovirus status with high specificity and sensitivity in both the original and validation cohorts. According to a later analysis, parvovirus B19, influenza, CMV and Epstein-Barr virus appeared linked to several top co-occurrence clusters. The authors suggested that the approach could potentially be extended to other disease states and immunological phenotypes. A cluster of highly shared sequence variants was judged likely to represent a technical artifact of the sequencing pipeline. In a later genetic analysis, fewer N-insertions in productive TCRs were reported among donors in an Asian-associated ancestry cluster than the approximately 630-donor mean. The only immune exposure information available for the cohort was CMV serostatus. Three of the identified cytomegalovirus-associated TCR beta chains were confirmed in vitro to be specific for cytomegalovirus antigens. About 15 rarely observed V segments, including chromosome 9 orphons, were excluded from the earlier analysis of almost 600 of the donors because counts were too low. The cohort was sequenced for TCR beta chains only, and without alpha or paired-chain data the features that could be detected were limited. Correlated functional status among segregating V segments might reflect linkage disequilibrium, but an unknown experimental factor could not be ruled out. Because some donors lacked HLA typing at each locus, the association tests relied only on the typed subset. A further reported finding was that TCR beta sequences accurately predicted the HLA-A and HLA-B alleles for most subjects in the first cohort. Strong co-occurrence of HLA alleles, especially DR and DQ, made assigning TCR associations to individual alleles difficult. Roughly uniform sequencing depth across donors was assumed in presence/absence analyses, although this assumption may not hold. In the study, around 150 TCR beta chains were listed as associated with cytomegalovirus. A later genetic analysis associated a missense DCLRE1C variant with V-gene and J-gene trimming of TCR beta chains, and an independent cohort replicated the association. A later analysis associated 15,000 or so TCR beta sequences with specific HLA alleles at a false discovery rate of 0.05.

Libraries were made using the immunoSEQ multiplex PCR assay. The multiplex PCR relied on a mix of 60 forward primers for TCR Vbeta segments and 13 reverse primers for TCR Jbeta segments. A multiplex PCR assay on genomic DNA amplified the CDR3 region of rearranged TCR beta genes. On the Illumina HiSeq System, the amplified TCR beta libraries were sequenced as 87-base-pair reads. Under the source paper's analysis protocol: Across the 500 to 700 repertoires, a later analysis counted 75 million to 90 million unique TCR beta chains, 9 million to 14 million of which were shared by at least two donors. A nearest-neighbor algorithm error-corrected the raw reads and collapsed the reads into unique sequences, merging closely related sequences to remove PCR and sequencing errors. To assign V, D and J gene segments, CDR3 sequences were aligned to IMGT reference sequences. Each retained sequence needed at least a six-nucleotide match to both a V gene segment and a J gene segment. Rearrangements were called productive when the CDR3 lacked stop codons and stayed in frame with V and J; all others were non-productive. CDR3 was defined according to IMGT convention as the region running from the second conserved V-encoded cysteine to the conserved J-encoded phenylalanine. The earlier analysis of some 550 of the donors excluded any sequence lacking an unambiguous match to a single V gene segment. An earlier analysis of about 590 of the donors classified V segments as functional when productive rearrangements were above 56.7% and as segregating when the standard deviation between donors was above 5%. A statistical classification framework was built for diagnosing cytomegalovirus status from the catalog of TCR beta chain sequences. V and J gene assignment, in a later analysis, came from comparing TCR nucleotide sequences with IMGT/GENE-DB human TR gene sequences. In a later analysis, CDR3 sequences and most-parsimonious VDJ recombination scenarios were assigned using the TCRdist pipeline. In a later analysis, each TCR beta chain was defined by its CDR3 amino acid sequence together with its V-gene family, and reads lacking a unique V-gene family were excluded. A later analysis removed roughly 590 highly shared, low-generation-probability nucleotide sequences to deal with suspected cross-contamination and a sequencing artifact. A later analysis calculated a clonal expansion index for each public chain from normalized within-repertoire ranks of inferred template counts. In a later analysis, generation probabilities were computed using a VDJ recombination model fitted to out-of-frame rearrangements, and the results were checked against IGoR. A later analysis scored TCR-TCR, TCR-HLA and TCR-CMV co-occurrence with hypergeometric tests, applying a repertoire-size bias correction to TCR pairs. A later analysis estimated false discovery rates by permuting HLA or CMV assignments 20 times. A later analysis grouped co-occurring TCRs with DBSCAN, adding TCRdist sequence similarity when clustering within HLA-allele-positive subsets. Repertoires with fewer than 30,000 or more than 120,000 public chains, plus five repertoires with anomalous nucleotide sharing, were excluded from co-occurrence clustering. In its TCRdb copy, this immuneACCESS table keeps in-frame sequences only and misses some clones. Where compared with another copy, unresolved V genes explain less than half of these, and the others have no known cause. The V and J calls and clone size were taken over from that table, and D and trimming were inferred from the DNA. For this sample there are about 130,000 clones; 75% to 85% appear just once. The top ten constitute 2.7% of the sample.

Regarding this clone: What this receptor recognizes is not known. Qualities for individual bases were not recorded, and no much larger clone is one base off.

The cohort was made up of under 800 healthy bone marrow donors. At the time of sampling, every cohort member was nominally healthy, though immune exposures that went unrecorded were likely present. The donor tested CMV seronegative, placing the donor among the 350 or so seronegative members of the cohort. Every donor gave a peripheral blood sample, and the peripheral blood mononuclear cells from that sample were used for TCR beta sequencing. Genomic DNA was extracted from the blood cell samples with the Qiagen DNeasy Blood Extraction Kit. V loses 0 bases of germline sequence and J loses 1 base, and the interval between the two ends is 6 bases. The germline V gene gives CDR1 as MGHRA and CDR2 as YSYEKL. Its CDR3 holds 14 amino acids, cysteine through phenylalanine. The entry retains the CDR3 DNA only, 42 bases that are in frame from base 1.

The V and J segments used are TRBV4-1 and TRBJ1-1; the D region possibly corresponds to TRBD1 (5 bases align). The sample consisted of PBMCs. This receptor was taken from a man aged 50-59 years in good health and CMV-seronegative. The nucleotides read TGCGCCAGCAGCCAAGAGGGGCAGAACACTGAAGCTTTCTTT. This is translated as CASSQEGQNTEAFF.